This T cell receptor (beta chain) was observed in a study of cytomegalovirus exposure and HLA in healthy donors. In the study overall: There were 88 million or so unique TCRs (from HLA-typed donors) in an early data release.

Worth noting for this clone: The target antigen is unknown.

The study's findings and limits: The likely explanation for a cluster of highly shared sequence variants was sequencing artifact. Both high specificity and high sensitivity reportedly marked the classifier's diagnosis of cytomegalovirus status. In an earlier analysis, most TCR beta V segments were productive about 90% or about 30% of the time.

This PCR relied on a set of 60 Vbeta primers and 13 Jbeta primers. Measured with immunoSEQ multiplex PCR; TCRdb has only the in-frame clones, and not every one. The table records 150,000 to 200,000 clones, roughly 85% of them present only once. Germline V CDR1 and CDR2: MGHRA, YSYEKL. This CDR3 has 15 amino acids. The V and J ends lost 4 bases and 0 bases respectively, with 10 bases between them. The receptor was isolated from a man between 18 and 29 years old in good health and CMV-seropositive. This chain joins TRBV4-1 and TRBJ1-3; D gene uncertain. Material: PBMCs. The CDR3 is CASSPGLISGNTIYF. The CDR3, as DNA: TGCGCCAGCAGCCCAGGACTGATCTCTGGAAACACCATATATTTT.